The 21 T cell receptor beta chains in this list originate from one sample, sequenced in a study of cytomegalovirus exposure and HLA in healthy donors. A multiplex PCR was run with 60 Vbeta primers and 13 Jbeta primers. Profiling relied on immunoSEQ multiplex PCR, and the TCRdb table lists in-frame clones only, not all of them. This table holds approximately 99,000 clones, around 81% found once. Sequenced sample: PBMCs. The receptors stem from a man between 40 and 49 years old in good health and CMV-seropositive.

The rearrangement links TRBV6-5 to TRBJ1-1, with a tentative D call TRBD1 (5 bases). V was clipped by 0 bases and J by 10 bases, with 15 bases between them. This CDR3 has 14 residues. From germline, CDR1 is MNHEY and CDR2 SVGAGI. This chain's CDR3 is CASSYSSGGTVAFF. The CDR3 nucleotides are TGTGCCAGCAGTTACTCGAGTGGAGGGACGGTAGCTTTCTTT.

CDR3 DNA: TGTGCCAGCAGCCAGACAACAGGGGGAACAATGAACACTGAAGCTTTCTTT. As protein: CASSQTTGGTMNTEAFF. The chain has TRBV11-1 and TRBJ1-1, with 8 bases aligning to TRBD1. V trimming: 5 bases; J trimming: 0 bases; junction bases outside the gene matches: 11. This CDR3 spans 17 amino acids. Germline V gives CDR1 SGHAT, CDR2 FQDESV (reference sequence). Filled out from reference TRBV11-1 and TRBJ1-1, the complete variable domain reads EAEVAQSPRYKITEKSQAVAFWCDPISGHATLYWYRQILGQGPELLVQFQDESVVDDSQLPKDRFSAERLKGVDSTLKIQPAELGDSAMYLCASSQTTGGTMNTEAFFGQGTRLTVV.

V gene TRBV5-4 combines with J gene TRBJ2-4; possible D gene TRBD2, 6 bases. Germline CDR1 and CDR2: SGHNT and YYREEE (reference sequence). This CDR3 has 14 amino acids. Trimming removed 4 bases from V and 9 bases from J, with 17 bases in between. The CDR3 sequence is CASSPNGGNGIQYF. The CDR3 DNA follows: TGTGCCAGCAGCCCGAATGGCGGGAACGGCATTCAGTACTTC.

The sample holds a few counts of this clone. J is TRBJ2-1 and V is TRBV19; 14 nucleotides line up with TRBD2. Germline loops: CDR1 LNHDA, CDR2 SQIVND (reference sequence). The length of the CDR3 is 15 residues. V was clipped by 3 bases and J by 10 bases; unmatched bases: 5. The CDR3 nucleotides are TGTGCCAGTAGTATGACTAGCGGGGGGGCGGGGGAGCAGTTCTTC. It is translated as CASSMTSGGAGEQFF.

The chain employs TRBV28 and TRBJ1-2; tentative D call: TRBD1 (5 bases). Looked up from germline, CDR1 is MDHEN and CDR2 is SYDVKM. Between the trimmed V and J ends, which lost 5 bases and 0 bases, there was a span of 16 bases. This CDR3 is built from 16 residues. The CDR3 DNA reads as TGTGCCAGCAGTCTCACCCCCGGGACTGCTAACTATGGCTACACCTTC. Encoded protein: CASSLTPGTANYGYTF.

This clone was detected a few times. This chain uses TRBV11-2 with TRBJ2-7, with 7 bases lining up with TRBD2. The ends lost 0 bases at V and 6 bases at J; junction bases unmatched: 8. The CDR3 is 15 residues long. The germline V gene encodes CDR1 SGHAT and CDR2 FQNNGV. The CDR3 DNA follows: TGTGCCAGCAGCTTAGATCGACTAGCTCTCGCCGAGCAGTACTTC. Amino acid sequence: CASSLDRLALAEQYF.

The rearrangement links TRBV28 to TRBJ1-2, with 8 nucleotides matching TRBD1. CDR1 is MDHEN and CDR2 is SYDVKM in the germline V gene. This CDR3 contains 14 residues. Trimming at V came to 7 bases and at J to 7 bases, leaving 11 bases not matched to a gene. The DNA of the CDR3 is TGTGCCAGCACTTCTCAGGGGGCTTCTGCTGGCTACACCTTC. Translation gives CASTSQGASAGYTF.

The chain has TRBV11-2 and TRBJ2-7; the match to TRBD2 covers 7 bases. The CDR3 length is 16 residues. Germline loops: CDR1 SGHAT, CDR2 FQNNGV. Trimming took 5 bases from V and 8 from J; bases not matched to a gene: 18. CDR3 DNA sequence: TGTGCCAGCAGCGCCGTCCTAGCGGACCTTTTTATTAAGCAGTACTTC. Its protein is CASSAVLADLFIKQYF.

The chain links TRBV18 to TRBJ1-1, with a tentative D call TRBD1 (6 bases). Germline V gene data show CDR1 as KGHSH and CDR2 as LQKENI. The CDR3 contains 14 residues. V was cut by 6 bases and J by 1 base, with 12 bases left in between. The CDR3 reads CASSPGTTNTEAFF. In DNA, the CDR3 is TGTGCCAGCTCGCCCGGGACAACGAACACTGAAGCTTTCTTT.

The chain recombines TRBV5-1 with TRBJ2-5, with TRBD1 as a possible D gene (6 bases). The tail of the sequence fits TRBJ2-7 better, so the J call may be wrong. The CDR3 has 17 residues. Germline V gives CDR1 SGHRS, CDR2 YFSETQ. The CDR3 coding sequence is TGCGCCACAGTCGCGTTCCGGGACATGAAAAACTCCTACGAGCAGTACTTC. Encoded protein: CATVAFRDMKNSYEQYF.

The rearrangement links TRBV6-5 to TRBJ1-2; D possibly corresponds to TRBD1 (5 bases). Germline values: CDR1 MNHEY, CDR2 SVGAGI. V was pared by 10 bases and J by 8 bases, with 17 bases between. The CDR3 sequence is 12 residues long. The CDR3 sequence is CATFSGYRGYTF. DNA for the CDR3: TGTGCCACCTTCTCAGGGTATCGGGGCTACACCTTC.

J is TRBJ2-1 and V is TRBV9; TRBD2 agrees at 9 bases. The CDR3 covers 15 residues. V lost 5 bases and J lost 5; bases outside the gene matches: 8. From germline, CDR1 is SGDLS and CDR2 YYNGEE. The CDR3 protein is CASSGRLAGNNEQFF. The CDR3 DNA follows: TGTGCCAGCAGTGGAAGGCTAGCGGGGAACAATGAGCAGTTCTTC.

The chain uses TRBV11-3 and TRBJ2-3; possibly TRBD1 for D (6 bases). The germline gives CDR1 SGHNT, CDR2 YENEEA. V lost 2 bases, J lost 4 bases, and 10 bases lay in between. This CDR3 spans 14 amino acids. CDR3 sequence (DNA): TGTGCCAGCAGCTTACAGGGGACCGCAGATACGCAGTATTTT. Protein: CASSLQGTADTQYF.

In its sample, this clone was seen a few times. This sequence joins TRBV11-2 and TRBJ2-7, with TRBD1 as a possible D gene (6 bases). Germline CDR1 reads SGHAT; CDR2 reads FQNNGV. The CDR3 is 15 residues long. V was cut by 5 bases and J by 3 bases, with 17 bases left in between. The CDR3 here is CASSPPGHGHYEQYF. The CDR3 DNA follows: TGTGCCAGCAGCCCCCCGGGACACGGACACTACGAGCAGTACTTC.

In DNA form, the CDR3 reads TGTGCCAGCAGCCTCCGGAGCGGCTCTGGAAACACCATATATTTT. Its protein product is CASSLRSGSGNTIYF. This chain links TRBV9 with TRBJ1-3; no firm D call. CDR1 is SGDLS and CDR2 is YYNGEE in the germline V gene. The CDR3 spans 15 residues. The V gene lost 4 bases and the J gene lost 0 bases, with 11 bases spanning the gap. The full variable domain, completed using reference TRBV9 and TRBJ1-3, is DSGVTQTPKHLITATGQRVTLRCSPRSGDLSVYWYQQSLDQGLQFLIQYYNGEERAKGNILERFSAQQFPDLHSELNLSSLELGDSALYFCASSLRSGSGNTIYFGEGSWLTVV.

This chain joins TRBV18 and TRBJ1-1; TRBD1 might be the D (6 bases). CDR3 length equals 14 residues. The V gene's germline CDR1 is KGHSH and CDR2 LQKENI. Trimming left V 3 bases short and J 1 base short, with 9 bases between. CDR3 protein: CASSPWTANTEAFF. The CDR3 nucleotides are TGTGCCAGCTCACCGTGGACAGCGAACACTGAAGCTTTCTTT.

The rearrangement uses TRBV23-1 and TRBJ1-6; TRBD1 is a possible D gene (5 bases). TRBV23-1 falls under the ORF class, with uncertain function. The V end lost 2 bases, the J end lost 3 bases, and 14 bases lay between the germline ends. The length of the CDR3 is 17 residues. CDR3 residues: CASSQGAGSLYNSPLHF. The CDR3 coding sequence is TGCGCCAGCAGTCAAGGGGCAGGTAGCCTCTATAATTCACCCCTCCACTTT.

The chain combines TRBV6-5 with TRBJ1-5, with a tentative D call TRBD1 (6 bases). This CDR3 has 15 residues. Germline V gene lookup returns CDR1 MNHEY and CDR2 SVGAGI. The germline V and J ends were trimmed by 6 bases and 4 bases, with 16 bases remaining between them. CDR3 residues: CASRPGAAGNQPQHF. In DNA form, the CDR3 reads TGTGCCAGCAGGCCAGGGGCGGCCGGAAATCAGCCCCAGCATTTT.

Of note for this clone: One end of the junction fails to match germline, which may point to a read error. CDR3 nucleotide sequence: TGTGCCAGCAACTTACCAGGTATTACCTACGAGCAGTACTTC. As protein: CASNLPGITYEQYF. V is TRBV7-2 and J is TRBJ2-7, with no clear D. This CDR3 region has 14 residues. CDR1 and CDR2 (germline): SGHTA, FQGNSA. The full variable domain, its missing parts supplied by reference TRBV7-2 and TRBJ2-7, is GAGVSQSPSNKVTEKGKDVELRCDPISGHTALYWYRQSLGQGLEFLIYFQGNSAPDKSGLPSDRFSAERTGGSVSTLTIQRTQQEDSAVYLCASNLPGITYEQYFGPGTRLTVT.

The CDR3 DNA sequence: TGTGCCAGCAGCGTTGGGGGGGTAGGGAGAGGTGGCTACACCTTC. This sequence encodes CASSVGGVGRGGYTF. The V call is TRBV9, the J call TRBJ1-2; D might be TRBD1 (5 bases). V gave up 2 bases and J gave up 7 bases, with 18 bases separating them. Germline CDR1 is SGDLS and CDR2 is YYNGEE. This CDR3 is built from 15 residues.

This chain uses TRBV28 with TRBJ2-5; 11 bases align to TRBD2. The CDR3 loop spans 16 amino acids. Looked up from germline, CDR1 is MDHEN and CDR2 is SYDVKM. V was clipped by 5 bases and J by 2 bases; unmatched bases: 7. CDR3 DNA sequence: TGTGCCAGCAGTCTGGGCCTAGCGGGGGGACAAGAGACCCAGTACTTC. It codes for CASSLGLAGGQETQYF.